The 8 T cell receptor beta chains reported below all come from one sample, sequenced in a study of vaccination and CD4 T cells after COVID-19. The treatment: roughly 10-day PBMC culture with coronavirus spike peptide pools or control peptides (ViraFEST assay). Their specific antigens are unknown. The Oncomine TCR Beta short-read assay sequenced DNA from cultured CD4+ T cells. TCRdb ran MiXCR on the PCR reads and lists one entry per CDR3 protein. The profile shows about 15,000 distinct CDR3 sequences, around 59% of them singletons. The starting material was CD4+ T cells from blood, cultured in vitro, obtained after SARS-CoV-2 vaccination. The receptors derive from a human donor who had recovered from COVID-19.

The chain combines TRBV20-1 with TRBJ1-6, with D maybe TRBD1 (6 bases). Between the trimmed V and J ends, which lost 3 bases and 8 bases, there was a span of 14 bases. Germline CDR1 DFQATT, CDR2 SNEGSKA (reference sequence). CDR3 size: 14 residues. For the CDR3, the DNA is TGCAGTGCTAGGGGCCCGGGGGCGGATTCACCCCTCCACTTT. Its protein is CSARGPGADSPLHF.

In this sample, this clonotype turned up a few times. The chain has TRBV19 and TRBJ1-5; D gene uncertain. Trimming took off 4 bases at V and 1 base at J, with 14 bases between the two ends. CDR3 length equals 16 residues. From germline, CDR1 is LNHDA and CDR2 SQIVND (reference sequence). CDR3 nucleotide sequence: TGTGCCAGTAGTAAAGTGGCAGTCACAAGCAATCAGCCCCAGCATTTT. Translation: CASSKVAVTSNQPQHF.

The V call is TRBV19, the J call TRBJ1-1; 8 nucleotides line up with TRBD1. This CDR3 has 17 amino acids. Trimming took 5 bases from V and 6 from J; bases not matched to a gene: 17. The germline V gene has CDR1 LNHDA and CDR2 SQIVND (reference sequence). For the CDR3, the DNA is TGTGCCAGTAGTCCTCCTAGGCAGGGGGCGCCTGTTCCTGAAGCTTTCTTT. Translating it yields CASSPPRQGAPVPEAFF.

The chain combines TRBV28 with TRBJ1-2; D call uncertain. CDR1 and CDR2 (germline): MDHEN, SYDVKM. Trimming took off 5 bases at V and 8 bases at J, with 27 bases between the two ends. The CDR3 runs 17 residues. CDR3 loop: CASSILKTDLRRGGYTF. The CDR3, as DNA: TGTGCCAGCAGTATTCTTAAAACGGACCTCCGGAGAGGCGGCTACACCTTC.

The chain joins TRBV28 to TRBJ1-2; D remains unclear. Germline V lookup: CDR1 MDHEN, CDR2 SYDVKM. The CDR3 extends over 16 amino acids. The V and J ends lost 5 bases and 5 bases respectively, with 21 bases between them. The CDR3 spells CASSPRPPEGPYGYTF. CDR3 DNA: TGTGCCAGCAGTCCACGACCGCCGGAGGGCCCATATGGCTACACCTTC.

This chain uses TRBV2 with TRBJ2-3, with D unresolved. CDR1 SNHLY and CDR2 FYNNEI come from the germline V gene. The V end lost 5 bases, the J end lost 2 bases, and 2 bases lay between the germline ends. There are 11 residues in the CDR3. The CDR3 nucleotides read TGTGCCAGCAGTCTCACAGATACGCAGTATTTT. It codes for CASSLTDTQYF.

This sequence joins TRBV5-5 and TRBJ1-2; possible D gene TRBD1, 6 bases. The CDR3 is 16 amino acids. Germline CDR1 reads SGHKS; CDR2 reads YYEKEE (reference sequence). The V gene lost 3 bases and the J gene lost 2 bases, with 17 bases spanning the gap. The CDR3 protein is CASSSPADRTNYGYTF. CDR3 nucleotides: TGTGCCAGCAGCTCCCCGGCCGACAGGACGAACTATGGCTACACCTTC.

The V gene is TRBV12-3 or TRBV12-4, the J gene TRBJ1-1, with D tentatively TRBD1 (5 bases). The V and J ends lost 0 bases and 3 bases respectively, with 11 bases between them. The CDR3 runs 15 residues. As DNA, the CDR3 is TGTGCCAGCAGTTTAGCAGGGGTCTACTACACTGAAGCTTTCTTT. Amino acids: CASSLAGVYYTEAFF.